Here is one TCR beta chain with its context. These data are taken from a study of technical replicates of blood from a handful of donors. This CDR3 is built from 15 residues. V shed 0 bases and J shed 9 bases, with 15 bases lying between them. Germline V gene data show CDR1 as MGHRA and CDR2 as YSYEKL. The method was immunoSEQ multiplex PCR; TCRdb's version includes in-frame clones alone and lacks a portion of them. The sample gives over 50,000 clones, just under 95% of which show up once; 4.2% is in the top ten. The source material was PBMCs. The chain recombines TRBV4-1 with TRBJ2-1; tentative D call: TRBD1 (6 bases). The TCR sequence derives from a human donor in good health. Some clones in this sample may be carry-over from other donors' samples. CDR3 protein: CASSQEGPGVGEQFF. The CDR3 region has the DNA TGCGCCAGCAGCCAAGAAGGTCCAGGGGTGGGTGAGCAGTTCTTC.